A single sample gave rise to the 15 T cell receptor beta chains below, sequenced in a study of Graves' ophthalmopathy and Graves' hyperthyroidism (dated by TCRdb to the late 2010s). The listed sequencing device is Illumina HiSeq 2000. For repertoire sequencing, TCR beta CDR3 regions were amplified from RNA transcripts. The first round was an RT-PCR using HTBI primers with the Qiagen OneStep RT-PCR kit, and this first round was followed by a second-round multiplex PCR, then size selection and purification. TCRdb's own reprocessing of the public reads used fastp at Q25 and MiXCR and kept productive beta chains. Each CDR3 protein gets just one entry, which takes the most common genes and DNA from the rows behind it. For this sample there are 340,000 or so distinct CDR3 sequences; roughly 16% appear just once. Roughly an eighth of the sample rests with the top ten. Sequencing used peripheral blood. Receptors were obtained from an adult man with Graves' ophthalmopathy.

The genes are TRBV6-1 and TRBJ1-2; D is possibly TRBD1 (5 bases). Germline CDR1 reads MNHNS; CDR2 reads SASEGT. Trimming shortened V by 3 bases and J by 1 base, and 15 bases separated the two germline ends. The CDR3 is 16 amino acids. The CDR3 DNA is TGTGCCAGCAGTGACAGACAGAACCATTTTAACTATGGCTACACCTTC. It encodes CASSDRQNHFNYGYTF.

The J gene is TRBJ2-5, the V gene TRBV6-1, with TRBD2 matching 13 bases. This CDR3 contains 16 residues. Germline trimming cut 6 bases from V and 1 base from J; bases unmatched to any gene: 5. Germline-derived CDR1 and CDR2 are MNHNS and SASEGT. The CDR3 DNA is TGTGCCAGCAGACACGGGACTAGCGGGACCCAAGAGACCCAGTACTTC. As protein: CASRHGTSGTQETQYF.

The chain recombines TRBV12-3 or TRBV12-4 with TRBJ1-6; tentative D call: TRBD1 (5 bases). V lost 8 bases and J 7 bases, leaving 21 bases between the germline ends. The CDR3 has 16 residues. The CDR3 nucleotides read TGTGCCAGCTGCGCGGGAGGGACGGCTCCGAATTCACCCCTCCACTTT. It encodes CASCAGGTAPNSPLHF.

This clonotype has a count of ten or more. The CDR3 here is CASSSASTDTQYF. CDR3 DNA: TGTGCCAGCAGCTCCGCTAGCACAGATACGCAGTATTTT. The chain carries TRBV7-3 and TRBJ2-3; D is ambiguous. This CDR3 has 13 amino acids. Deletions cut 4 bases from V and 0 bases from J, with 5 bases between. Germline CDR1 SGHTA, CDR2 FQGTGA.

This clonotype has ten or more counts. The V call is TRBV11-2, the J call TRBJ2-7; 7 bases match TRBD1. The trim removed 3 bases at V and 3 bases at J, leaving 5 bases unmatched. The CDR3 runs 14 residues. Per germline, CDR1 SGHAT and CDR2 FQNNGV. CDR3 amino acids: CASSFLQGDYEQYF. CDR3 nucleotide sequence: TGTGCCAGCAGCTTCCTCCAGGGGGACTACGAGCAGTACTTC.

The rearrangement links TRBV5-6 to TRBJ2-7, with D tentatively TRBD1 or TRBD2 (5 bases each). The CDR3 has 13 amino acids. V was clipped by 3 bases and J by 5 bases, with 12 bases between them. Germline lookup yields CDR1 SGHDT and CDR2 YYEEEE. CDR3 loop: CASSWGSTNEQYF. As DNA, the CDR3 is TGTGCCAGCAGCTGGGGGTCTACTAACGAGCAGTACTTC.

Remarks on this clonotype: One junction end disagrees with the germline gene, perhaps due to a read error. CDR3 DNA: TGTGCCAGCAGTGGACAGCTGAACACCTGGGAGCTGTTTTTT. Protein: CASSGQLNTWELFF. The rearrangement joins TRBV28 to TRBJ2-2; D might be TRBD1 (6 bases). Germline V CDR1 and CDR2: MDHEN, SYDVKM. The CDR3 sequence is 14 residues long. Full variable domain (outside the CDR3, taken from reference TRBV28 and TRBJ2-2): DVKVTQSSRYLVKRTGEKVFLECVQDMDHENMFWYRQDPGLGLRLIYFSYDVKMKEKGDIPEGYSVSREKKERFSLILESASTNQTSMYLCASSGQLNTWELFFGEGSRLTVL.

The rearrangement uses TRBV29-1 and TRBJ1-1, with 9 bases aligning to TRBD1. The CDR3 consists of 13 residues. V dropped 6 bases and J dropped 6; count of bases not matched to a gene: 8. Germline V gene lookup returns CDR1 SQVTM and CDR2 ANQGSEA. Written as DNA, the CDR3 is TGCAGCGTGCCGGGACAGGGATGGTCTGAAGCTTTCTTT. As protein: CSVPGQGWSEAFF. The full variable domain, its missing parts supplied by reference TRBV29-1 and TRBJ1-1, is SAVISQKPSRDICQRGTSLTIQCQVDSQVTMMFWYRQQPGQSLTLIATANQGSEATYESGFVIDKFPISRPNLTFSTLTVSNMSPEDSSIYLCSVPGQGWSEAFFGQGTRLTVV.

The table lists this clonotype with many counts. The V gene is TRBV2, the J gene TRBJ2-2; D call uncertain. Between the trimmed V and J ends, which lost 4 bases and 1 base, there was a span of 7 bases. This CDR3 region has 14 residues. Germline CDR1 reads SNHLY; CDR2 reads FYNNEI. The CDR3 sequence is CASSGVQNTGELFF. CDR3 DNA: TGTGCCAGCAGTGGGGTACAGAACACCGGGGAGCTGTTTTTT. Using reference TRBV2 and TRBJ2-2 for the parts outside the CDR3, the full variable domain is EPEVTQTPSHQVTQMGQEVILRCVPISNHLYFYWYRQILGQKVEFLVSFYNNEISEKSEIFDDQFSVERPDGSNFTLKIRSTKLEDSAMYFCASSGVQNTGELFFGEGSRLTVL.

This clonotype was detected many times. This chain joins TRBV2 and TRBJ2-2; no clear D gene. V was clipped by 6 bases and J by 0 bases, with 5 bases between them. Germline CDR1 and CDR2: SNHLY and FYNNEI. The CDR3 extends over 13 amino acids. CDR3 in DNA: TGTGCCAGCAGGGCTACGAACACCGGGGAGCTGTTTTTT. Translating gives CASRATNTGELFF. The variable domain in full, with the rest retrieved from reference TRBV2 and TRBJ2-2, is EPEVTQTPSHQVTQMGQEVILRCVPISNHLYFYWYRQILGQKVEFLVSFYNNEISEKSEIFDDQFSVERPDGSNFTLKIRSTKLEDSAMYFCASRATNTGELFFGEGSRLTVL.

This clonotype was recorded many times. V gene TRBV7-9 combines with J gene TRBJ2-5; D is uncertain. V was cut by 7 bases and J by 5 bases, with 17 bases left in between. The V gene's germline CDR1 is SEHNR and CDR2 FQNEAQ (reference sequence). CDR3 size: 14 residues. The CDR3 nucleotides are TGTGCCAGCACCTCCGGCTGGATGTTTGAGACCCAGTACTTC. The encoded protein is CASTSGWMFETQYF.

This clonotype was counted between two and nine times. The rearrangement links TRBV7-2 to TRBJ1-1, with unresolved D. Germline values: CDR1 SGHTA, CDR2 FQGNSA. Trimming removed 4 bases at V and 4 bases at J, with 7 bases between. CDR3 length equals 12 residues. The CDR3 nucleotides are TGTGCCAGCAGCTCATGGCCCACTGAAGCTTTCTTT. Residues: CASSSWPTEAFF.

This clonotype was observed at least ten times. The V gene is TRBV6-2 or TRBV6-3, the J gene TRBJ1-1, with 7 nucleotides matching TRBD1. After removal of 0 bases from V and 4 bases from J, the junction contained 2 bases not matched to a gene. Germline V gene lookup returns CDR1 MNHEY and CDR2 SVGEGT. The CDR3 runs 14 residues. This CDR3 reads CASSYSGDSTEAFF. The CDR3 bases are TGTGCCAGCAGTTACTCAGGGGACAGCACTGAAGCTTTCTTT.

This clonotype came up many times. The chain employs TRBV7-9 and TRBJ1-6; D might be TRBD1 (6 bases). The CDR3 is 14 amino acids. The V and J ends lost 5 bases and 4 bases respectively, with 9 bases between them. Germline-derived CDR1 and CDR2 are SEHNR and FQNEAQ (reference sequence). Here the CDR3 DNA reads TGTGCCAGCAGCCGGACAGCTTATAATTCACCCCTCCACTTT. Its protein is CASSRTAYNSPLHF. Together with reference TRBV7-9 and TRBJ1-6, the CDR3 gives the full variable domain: DTGVSQNPRHKITKRGQNVTFRCDPISEHNRLYWYRQTLGQGPEFLTYFQNEAQLEKSRLLSDRFSAERPKGSFSTLEIQRTEQGDSAMYLCASSRTAYNSPLHFGNGTRLTVT.

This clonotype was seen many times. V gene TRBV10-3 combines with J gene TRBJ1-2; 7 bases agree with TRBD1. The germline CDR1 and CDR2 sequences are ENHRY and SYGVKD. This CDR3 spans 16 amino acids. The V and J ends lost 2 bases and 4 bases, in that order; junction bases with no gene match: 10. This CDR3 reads CAISEIRDSGPYGYTF. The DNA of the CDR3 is TGTGCCATCAGTGAGATTAGGGACAGCGGACCCTATGGCTACACCTTC.